This T cell receptor (beta chain) was profiled in a study of cytomegalovirus exposure and HLA in healthy donors. The V end lost 5 bases, the J end lost 7 bases, and 17 bases lay between the germline ends. Germline V gene sequence: CDR1 SEHNR, CDR2 FQNEAQ (reference sequence). The CDR3 spans 14 residues. Both 60 Vbeta primers and 13 Jbeta primers went into the PCR. TCRdb keeps only in-frame clones here, not all; method: immunoSEQ multiplex PCR. This table has some 110,000 clones, over 9.5% appearing once. This clone was detected a few times. Sequenced material: PBMCs. This clonotype was sampled from a man in his forties or fifties in good health and CMV-seropositive. This chain uses TRBV7-9 with TRBJ1-2; tentatively, D is TRBD1 (5 bases). CDR3 loop: CASSVEGTRTGYTF. The CDR3, as DNA: TGTGCCAGCAGCGTAGAGGGGACTAGGACTGGCTACACCTTC.